These 24 T cell receptor beta chains came from one sample sequenced in a study of beta chain features in type 1 diabetes. Of the isolated RNA, all was reverse transcribed, and so the sequenced material was expressed TCRB transcripts. The assay was immunoSEQ multiplex PCR, and TCRdb's table has in-frame clones only and misses some. The sample has nearly 350,000 clones, 8% seen once; the top ten hold less than 0.45%. The sequenced material came from central memory CD4+ T cells from blood. These receptors were collected from a woman under 30 in good health.

The J gene is TRBJ1-5, the V gene TRBV4-2; D possibly corresponds to TRBD1 (5 bases). V lost 0 bases to trimming and J lost 6 bases, with 15 bases between them. Per germline, CDR1 LGHNA and CDR2 YNFKEQ. This CDR3 has 16 amino acids. This CDR3 is CASSQDPGRVGQPQHF. CDR3 DNA sequence: TGTGCCAGCAGCCAAGATCCGGGCAGGGTGGGTCAGCCCCAGCATTTT.

The gene calls are TRBV9 and TRBJ1-2, with 7 bases matching TRBD1. This CDR3 has 15 residues. Germline CDR1 is SGDLS and CDR2 is YYNGEE. The V segment lost 0 bases and the J segment 4 bases; nucleotides outside the gene matches: 6. The CDR3 is CASSVDEGAGYGYTF. As DNA, the CDR3 is TGTGCCAGCAGCGTAGACGAGGGGGCGGGCTATGGCTACACCTTC.

The sample holds a few counts of this clone. V is TRBV11-3 and J is TRBJ2-1, with D uncertain. Trimming cost V 1 base and J 8 bases, with 21 bases left between them. Germline V gene sequence: CDR1 SGHNT, CDR2 YENEEA. The CDR3 totals 17 residues. The CDR3 is CASSLGINLNGVDEQFF. DNA of the CDR3: TGTGCCAGCAGCTTAGGAATCAATTTAAATGGGGTCGATGAGCAGTTCTTC.

This clone was seen more than once but under ten times. V gene TRBV27 combines with J gene TRBJ2-2; TRBD1 might be the D (5 bases). CDR1 MNHEY and CDR2 SMNVEV come from the germline V gene (reference sequence). Trimming pared 5 bases from V and 1 base from J, leaving 14 bases between. The CDR3 loop spans 16 amino acids. The CDR3 loop reads CASSTLDTRNTGELFF. DNA for the CDR3: TGTGCCAGCAGTACCCTGGACACGCGGAACACCGGGGAGCTGTTTTTT.

This chain links TRBV19 with TRBJ2-1; perhaps TRBD1 as D (6 bases). CDR3 length equals 14 residues. Deletions cut 4 bases from V and 7 bases from J, with 14 bases between. Per germline, CDR1 LNHDA and CDR2 SQIVND (reference sequence). In DNA, the CDR3 is TGTGCCAGTAGTAACCCAGGGGATACGAATGAGCAGTTCTTC. Residues: CASSNPGDTNEQFF.

V gene TRBV21-1 combines with J gene TRBJ2-5; the table names TRBD2, a call not compared with the DNA. TRBV21-1 counts as a pseudogene. The CDR3 contains 15 residues. CDR3 amino acids: CASSIGRGSGETQYF. The CDR3 DNA sequence: TGTGCCAGCAGCATAGGGAGAGGGTCAGGAGAGACCCAGTACTTC.

The sample holds one count of this clone. J is TRBJ2-7 and V is TRBV11-2, with D possibly being TRBD1 (5 bases). The germline V gene has CDR1 SGHAT and CDR2 FQNNGV. Between the trimmed V and J ends, which lost 6 bases and 6 bases, there was a span of 18 bases. There are 14 residues in the CDR3. CDR3 residues: CASRDTGTLGEQYF. The DNA for the CDR3 is TGTGCCAGCAGGGATACAGGAACCCTGGGCGAGCAGTACTTC.

Note on this clone: Being one base from a much bigger clone, this may be a read error. This chain connects TRBV27 to TRBJ1-3; tentatively, D is TRBD1 (6 bases). Trimming took 3 bases from V and 1 from J, leaving 7 bases between them. Germline V gene sequence: CDR1 MNHEY, CDR2 SMNVEV (reference sequence). The CDR3 is made up of 14 amino acids. Written as DNA, the CDR3 is TGTGCCAGCAGTTTCAGGGGTTCTGGAAACACCATATATTTT. Amino acids: CASSFRGSGNTIYF.

This clone was picked up many times. The chain is built from TRBV5-1 and TRBJ2-1; TRBD2 matches at 7 bases. V lost 5 bases to trimming and J lost 3 bases; unmatched junction nucleotides: 5. The CDR3 runs 14 residues. Germline assignment: CDR1 SGHRS and CDR2 YFSETQ. Here the CDR3 reads CASREGGSYNEQFF. CDR3 coding DNA: TGCGCCAGCAGGGAGGGCGGGAGCTACAATGAGCAGTTCTTC.

The rearrangement uses TRBV10-3 and TRBJ2-5; 9 bases map to TRBD2. Germline V gene sequence: CDR1 ENHRY, CDR2 SYGVKD. Unmatched junction bases numbered 9, after V lost 6 bases and J lost 4 bases. CDR3 size: 15 residues. In DNA, the CDR3 is TGTGCCATCAGGAGGGCTAGCGGGGAAGGAGAGACCCAGTACTTC. Translation: CAIRRASGEGETQYF.

CDR3 region: CASSLSRGRDTGELFF. The CDR3 bases are TGCGCCAGCAGCTTGAGCAGGGGGCGCGACACCGGGGAGCTGTTTTTT. J is TRBJ2-2 and V is TRBV5-1; 8 bases line up with TRBD1. The CDR3 is 16 residues long. V lost 1 base and J lost 3; bases outside the gene matches: 5. Germline CDR1 reads SGHRS; CDR2 reads YFSETQ.

This chain connects TRBV7-9 to TRBJ2-5, with TRBD1 matching over 9 bases. The junction had 11 bases not matched to a gene; V was cut back by 1 base and J by 5 bases. The CDR3 is made up of 17 amino acids. The germline CDR1 and CDR2 sequences are SEHNR and FQNEAQ (reference sequence). This CDR3 reads CASSLGRRGQGGETQYF. The CDR3 DNA reads as TGTGCCAGCAGCTTAGGGCGCCGGGGACAGGGAGGGGAGACCCAGTACTTC. The full variable domain, in which reference TRBV7-9 and TRBJ2-5 provide the parts outside the CDR3, is DTGVSQNPRHKITKRGQNVTFRCDPISEHNRLYWYRQTLGQGPEFLTYFQNEAQLEKSRLLSDRFSAERPKGSFSTLEIQRTEQGDSAMYLCASSLGRRGQGGETQYFGPGTRLLVL.

The rearrangement joins TRBV29-1 to TRBJ2-7; the D gene is possibly TRBD1 (5 bases). This CDR3 has 13 residues. V was trimmed by 4 bases and J by 0 bases, leaving 10 bases between them. The germline CDR1 and CDR2 sequences are SQVTM and ANQGSEA. CDR3 nucleotide sequence: TGCAGCGTTGGGGGCAGAGTCTCCTACGAGCAGTACTTC. Translated: CSVGGRVSYEQYF.

This chain links TRBV5-6 with TRBJ2-7; D is undetermined. Germline V lookup: CDR1 SGHDT, CDR2 YYEEEE. The CDR3 length is 13 residues. Between the trimmed V and J ends, which lost 3 bases and 7 bases, there was a span of 14 bases. In nucleotides, the CDR3 is TGTGCCAGCAGCTCGACCAATACCGAAGAGCAGTACTTC. This codes for CASSSTNTEEQYF.

This clone turned up a few times. The V and J genes are TRBV28 and TRBJ1-5; no clear D. V was shortened by 2 bases and J by 12 bases, with 11 bases between the two germline ends. Germline CDR1 MDHEN, CDR2 SYDVKM. The CDR3 sequence is 12 residues long. CDR3 in amino acids: CASSLGGIGQHF. The CDR3 nucleotides read TGTGCCAGCAGTTTAGGTGGGATAGGCCAGCATTTT.

The table lists this clone with many counts. J is TRBJ2-1 and V is TRBV4-2, with a possible D match to TRBD2 (5 bases). Germline CDR1 is LGHNA and CDR2 is YNFKEQ. This CDR3 has 16 amino acids. Trimming left V 0 bases short and J 2 bases short, with 11 bases between. The CDR3 reads CASSQDQGSAYNEQFF. The CDR3 region has the DNA TGTGCCAGCAGCCAAGATCAAGGGAGCGCCTACAATGAGCAGTTCTTC.

The chain couples TRBV7-9 to TRBJ2-3; 9 nucleotides agree with TRBD2. CDR1 and CDR2 (germline): SEHNR, FQNEAQ (reference sequence). The V segment lost 5 bases and the J segment 6 bases; nucleotides outside the gene matches: 9. CDR3 length: 15 amino acids. The CDR3 protein is CASSPSGEPLDTQYF. The CDR3 DNA is TGTGCCAGCAGCCCTAGCGGGGAGCCCCTGGATACGCAGTATTTT.

This chain joins TRBV7-3 and TRBJ2-1, with D hard to call. The CDR3 totals 16 residues. Germline V gene sequence: CDR1 SGHTA, CDR2 FQGTGA. The V end lost 4 bases, the J end lost 0 bases, and 13 bases lay between the germline ends. CDR3 bases: TGTGCCAGCAGCTCCCAAGAGGCTAGCTCCTACAATGAGCAGTTCTTC. Amino acids: CASSSQEASSYNEQFF.

A few counts support this clone. The chain has TRBV18 and TRBJ2-7, with D hard to call. With 3 bases removed from V and 2 bases from J, the gap between germline ends came to 11 bases. There are 14 residues in the CDR3. The germline V gene encodes CDR1 KGHSH and CDR2 LQKENI. CDR3 in DNA: TGTGCCAGCTCACCTGGCGGCGGACCCTACGAGCAGTACTTC. It is translated as CASSPGGGPYEQYF. The entire variable domain, with the rest obtained from reference TRBV18 and TRBJ2-7, is as follows: NAGVMQNPRHLVRRRGQEARLRCSPMKGHSHVYWYRQLPEEGLKFMVYLQKENIIDESGMPKERFSAEFPKEGPSILRIQQVVRGDSAAYFCASSPGGGPYEQYFGPGTRLTVT.

This chain connects TRBV7-2 to TRBJ2-1, with 7 bases lining up with TRBD2. Germline V gives CDR1 SGHTA, CDR2 FQGNSA. The V and J ends lost 5 bases and 6 bases, in that order; junction bases with no gene match: 4. The CDR3 loop spans 13 amino acids. The CDR3 region is CASSLGLVNEQFF. The CDR3 DNA is TGTGCCAGCAGCCTTGGACTAGTCAATGAGCAGTTCTTC.

In its sample, this clone was seen a few times. The chain is built from TRBV4-3 and TRBJ1-2, with TRBD1 matching over 7 bases. The CDR3 is 15 amino acids. Germline V gene sequence: CDR1 LGHNA, CDR2 YSLEER. V lost 4 bases to trimming and J lost 0 bases; unmatched junction nucleotides: 5. This chain's CDR3 is CASSRDRETNYGYTF. CDR3 nucleotide sequence: TGCGCCAGCAGCCGCGACAGGGAAACTAACTATGGCTACACCTTC.

The chain has TRBV7-2 and TRBJ1-5; no reliable D call. Germline CDR1 and CDR2: SGHTA and FQGNSA. V shed 1 base and J shed 3 bases, with 7 bases lying between them. This CDR3 is 14 amino acids long. This CDR3 is CASSLVQTNQPQHF. The CDR3 DNA reads as TGTGCCAGCAGCTTAGTACAGACCAATCAGCCCCAGCATTTT.

This clone was found a few times. The J gene is TRBJ2-3, the V gene TRBV5-1, with no clear D. V was cut by 0 bases and J by 4 bases, with 9 bases left in between. Germline CDR1 is SGHRS and CDR2 is YFSETQ. The CDR3 sequence is 14 residues long. CDR3 sequence (DNA): TGCGCCAGCAGCTTGGATCCGGGCGCAGATACGCAGTATTTT. The encoded protein is CASSLDPGADTQYF.

J is TRBJ2-1 and V is TRBV2, with 9 positions matching TRBD1. After removal of 7 bases from V and 5 bases from J, the junction contained 9 bases not matched to a gene. Germline V gene sequence: CDR1 SNHLY, CDR2 FYNNEI. The CDR3 is 15 amino acids. This CDR3 is CASTLPGTGNNEQFF. CDR3 DNA: TGTGCCAGCACGCTTCCCGGGACAGGGAACAATGAGCAGTTCTTC.